Listed below are T cell receptor beta chains from one sample, sequenced in a study of blood T cell repertoires in COVID-19. Measured with immunoSEQ multiplex PCR; TCRdb has only the in-frame clones, and not every one. This sample has about 240,000 clones, with about 80% found just once. Sequencing input: peripheral blood. The source of these receptors is a woman of 80 years or more with acute or convalescent COVID-19. CDR3s include the opening cysteine and the closing phenylalanine or tryptophan. The order of the fields is D gene, clone size, V gene, J gene, CDR3 length, CDR3 protein, CDR3 DNA. A D gene is named only where the DNA matches it firmly. Size tells how often a clone was seen (once, few, many) or the class of an expanded clone, and some rows leave it out.

d_call: NA; clone_size: NA; v_call: TRBV27; j_call: TRBJ1-4; cdr3_length: 14; cdr3_aa: CASSPRGASVKLFF; cdr3_nt: TGTGCCAGCAGTCCGCGGGGGGCCAGTGTAAAACTGTTTTTT
d_call: TRBD1; clone_size: NA; v_call: TRBV18; j_call: TRBJ1-5; cdr3_length: 15; cdr3_aa: CASSPTQGVGQPQHF; cdr3_nt: TGTGCCAGCTCGCCTACCCAGGGGGTCGGTCAGCCCCAGCATTTT
d_call: NA; clone_size: NA; v_call: TRBV11-3; j_call: TRBJ2-2; cdr3_length: 14; cdr3_aa: CASSDRLDIGELFF; cdr3_nt: TGTGCCAGCAGCGACCGACTAGATATCGGGGAGCTGTTTTTT
d_call: NA; clone_size: NA; v_call: TRBV19; j_call: TRBJ1-5; cdr3_length: 16; cdr3_aa: CASSPVLGGLGQPQHF; cdr3_nt: TGTGCCAGTAGTCCCGTACTCGGGGGGCTAGGACAGCCCCAGCATTTT
d_call: NA; clone_size: NA; v_call: TRBV30; j_call: TRBJ2-1; cdr3_length: 15; cdr3_aa: CAWRPTSGLYNEQFF; cdr3_nt: TGTGCCTGGAGGCCGACTAGTGGCCTCTACAATGAGCAGTTCTTC
d_call: NA; clone_size: NA; v_call: TRBV15; j_call: TRBJ1-3; cdr3_length: 18; cdr3_aa: CATSRTRGIPPSGNTIYF; cdr3_nt: TGTGCCACCAGCAGAACGAGGGGGATCCCCCCTTCTGGAAACACCATATATTTT
d_call: TRBD2; clone_size: NA; v_call: TRBV7-2; j_call: TRBJ2-7; cdr3_length: 17; cdr3_aa: CASSPHGLSGGIYEQYF; cdr3_nt: TGTGCCAGCAGCCCACACGGGCTTTCGGGGGGAATCTACGAGCAGTACTTC
d_call: NA; clone_size: NA; v_call: TRBV12-3/TRBV12-4; j_call: TRBJ2-2; cdr3_length: 13; cdr3_aa: CASMVEYGGELFF; cdr3_nt: TGTGCCAGCATGGTCGAGTACGGCGGGGAGCTGTTTTTT
d_call: NA; clone_size: NA; v_call: TRBV28; j_call: TRBJ1-6; cdr3_length: 14; cdr3_aa: CASRPTGTTSLVPF; cdr3_nt: TGTGCCAGCAGACCGACCGGGACAACCTCCCTCGTCCCCTTT
d_call: TRBD1; clone_size: NA; v_call: TRBV6-6; j_call: TRBJ1-2; cdr3_length: 16; cdr3_aa: CASSRDRGVLAYGYTF; cdr3_nt: TGTGCCAGCAGCCGGGACAGGGGTGTGTTGGCCTATGGCTACACCTTC
d_call: NA; clone_size: once; v_call: TRBV7-2; j_call: TRBJ2-7; cdr3_length: 16; cdr3_aa: CASSRPGTQSLYEQYF; cdr3_nt: TGTGCCAGCAGCCGCCCCGGGACACAATCATTGTACGAGCAGTACTTC
d_call: NA; clone_size: NA; v_call: TRBV19; j_call: TRBJ1-2; cdr3_length: 14; cdr3_aa: CASSILGQFHGYTF; cdr3_nt: TGTGCCAGTAGTATCCTCGGACAGTTCCATGGCTACACCTTC
d_call: NA; clone_size: NA; v_call: TRBV3-1/TRBV3-2; j_call: TRBJ1-3; cdr3_length: 14; cdr3_aa: CASSWSGSGNTIYF; cdr3_nt: TGTGCCAGCAGCTGGTCCGGCTCTGGAAACACCATATATTTT
d_call: TRBD1; clone_size: NA; v_call: TRBV23-1; j_call: TRBJ2-3; cdr3_length: 16; cdr3_aa: CASSLGQGAAADTQYF; cdr3_nt: TGCGCCAGCAGTCTGGGACAGGGTGCGGCGGCAGATACGCAGTATTTT
d_call: TRBD1; clone_size: NA; v_call: TRBV5-4; j_call: TRBJ1-1; cdr3_length: 15; cdr3_aa: CASSAGTGRNTEAFF; cdr3_nt: TGTGCCAGCAGCGCGGGGACAGGGCGGAACACTGAAGCTTTCTTT
d_call: TRBD1; clone_size: NA; v_call: TRBV6-7; j_call: TRBJ2-7; cdr3_length: 17; cdr3_aa: CASNGQDLLHTSYEQYF; cdr3_nt: TGTGCCAGCAACGGACAGGACCTCCTACACACCTCCTACGAGCAGTACTTC
d_call: NA; clone_size: few; v_call: TRBV19; j_call: TRBJ1-4; cdr3_length: 17; cdr3_aa: CASSDLFNRKTNEKLFF; cdr3_nt: TGTGCCAGTAGCGATCTTTTTAACAGGAAAACTAATGAAAAACTGTTTTTT
d_call: NA; clone_size: NA; v_call: TRBV4-2; j_call: TRBJ2-4; cdr3_length: 15; cdr3_aa: CASSQEEASFGIQYF; cdr3_nt: TGTGCCAGCAGCCAAGAAGAGGCCTCCTTTGGCATTCAGTACTTC
d_call: TRBD1; clone_size: NA; v_call: TRBV3-1/TRBV3-2; j_call: TRBJ1-1; cdr3_length: 13; cdr3_aa: CASRGQGNTEAFF; cdr3_nt: TGTGCCAGCAGGGGACAGGGGAATACTGAAGCTTTCTTT
d_call: NA; clone_size: NA; v_call: TRBV9; j_call: TRBJ1-1; cdr3_length: 15; cdr3_aa: CASSVTPGTSSEAFF; cdr3_nt: TGTGCCAGCAGCGTAACCCCGGGGACTTCTAGTGAAGCTTTCTTT
d_call: TRBD1; clone_size: NA; v_call: TRBV30; j_call: TRBJ1-2; cdr3_length: 12; cdr3_aa: CAWNLDREGYTF; cdr3_nt: TGTGCCTGGAACCTTGACAGGGAAGGCTACACCTTC
d_call: TRBD1; clone_size: NA; v_call: TRBV12-5; j_call: TRBJ1-2; cdr3_length: 13; cdr3_aa: CASGLQGAYGYTF; cdr3_nt: TGTGCTAGTGGTTTGCAGGGGGCCTATGGCTACACCTTC
d_call: NA; clone_size: NA; v_call: TRBV11-3; j_call: TRBJ2-1; cdr3_length: 13; cdr3_aa: CASSPDSYNEQFF; cdr3_nt: TGTGCCAGCAGCCCCGACAGCTACAATGAGCAGTTCTTC
d_call: TRBD1; clone_size: few; v_call: TRBV2; j_call: TRBJ1-5; cdr3_length: 14; cdr3_aa: CASSVQGAGQPQHF; cdr3_nt: TGTGCCAGCAGTGTACAGGGGGCTGGTCAGCCCCAGCATTTT
d_call: NA; clone_size: NA; v_call: TRBV18; j_call: TRBJ1-3; cdr3_length: 16; cdr3_aa: CASSPGLLGAGNTIYF; cdr3_nt: TGTGCCAGCTCACCTGGTCTCCTGGGAGCTGGAAACACCATATATTTT
d_call: TRBD1; clone_size: NA; v_call: TRBV4-1; j_call: TRBJ2-3; cdr3_length: 15; cdr3_aa: CASSQPRTGWGTQYF; cdr3_nt: TGCGCCAGCAGCCAGCCGAGGACAGGGTGGGGTACGCAGTATTTT
d_call: TRBD2; clone_size: few; v_call: TRBV7-9; j_call: TRBJ2-7; cdr3_length: 16; cdr3_aa: CASSSRLAGGPKEQYF; cdr3_nt: TGTGCCAGCAGCTCCAGACTAGCGGGAGGGCCGAAAGAGCAGTACTTC
d_call: NA; clone_size: NA; v_call: TRBV20-1; j_call: TRBJ1-1; cdr3_length: 12; cdr3_aa: CSASVGGTEAFF; cdr3_nt: TGCAGTGCTAGTGTGGGGGGCACTGAAGCTTTCTTT
d_call: NA; clone_size: NA; v_call: TRBV5-1; j_call: TRBJ1-4; cdr3_length: 14; cdr3_aa: CASSPDRLNEKLFF; cdr3_nt: TGCGCCAGCAGTCCCGACAGGCTTAATGAAAAACTGTTTTTT
d_call: TRBD1; clone_size: NA; v_call: TRBV7-8; j_call: TRBJ1-1; cdr3_length: 13; cdr3_aa: CASSFDRGTIAFF; cdr3_nt: TGTGCCAGCAGCTTCGACAGGGGGACTATCGCTTTCTTT
d_call: NA; clone_size: once; v_call: TRBV7-9; j_call: TRBJ2-4; cdr3_length: 13; cdr3_aa: CASSLVGGDIQYF; cdr3_nt: TGTGCCAGCAGCTTAGTAGGGGGGGACATTCAGTACTTC
d_call: NA; clone_size: NA; v_call: TRBV19; j_call: TRBJ2-7; cdr3_length: 12; cdr3_aa: CASSQQGPEQYF; cdr3_nt: TGTGCCAGTAGTCAACAGGGCCCCGAGCAGTACTTC
d_call: TRBD2; clone_size: NA; v_call: TRBV18; j_call: TRBJ2-1; cdr3_length: 16; cdr3_aa: CASSAPLAGSYNEQFF; cdr3_nt: TGTGCCAGCTCAGCTCCACTAGCGGGGTCCTACAATGAGCAGTTCTTC
d_call: TRBD1; clone_size: NA; v_call: TRBV7-9; j_call: TRBJ2-1; cdr3_length: 16; cdr3_aa: CASSLRRTGGTDEQFF; cdr3_nt: TGTGCCAGCAGCTTAAGAAGGACAGGGGGGACCGATGAGCAGTTCTTC